The T cell receptor beta chain described here comes from a study of beta chain features in type 1 diabetes (dated by TCRdb to the late 2010s). For context, the study as a whole: Patients and healthy donors did not differ in mean age, gender distribution, total cell number or subset yield. A total of roughly 98,000,000 sorted cells were examined across all samples, and a strong correlation was observed between cell number per subset and RNA yield. In the study, recently diagnosed type 1 diabetes patients and matched healthy donors were compared on the TCRB repertoires of their sorted circulating CD4+ T cell subsets. Naive and central memory subsets were obtained from all 28 donors, but regulatory and stem cell-like memory subsets were isolated from only 8 patients and roughly eight healthy donors. The full study reports these points: At VDJ recombination sites, type 1 diabetes patients had fewer insertions and more deleted nucleotides, which implies abnormalities in thymic rearrangement. Naive, central memory and regulatory TCRB repertoires appeared to be more similar among patients than among healthy donors. A moderate but significant shortening of TCRB CDR3 length was observed in type 1 diabetes patients in all four CD4+ subsets. PCR may preferentially amplify shorter templates, but because patient and control samples were amplified and corrected together, any resulting skew would affect both groups equally. Because cDNA was sequenced instead of genomic DNA, highly expressing activated cells could be over-represented, though the groups showed no difference in activation or CD3 levels. Only small numbers of individuals were included in the HLA sub-analyses, which left unresolved whether HLA type had any influence on TCRB rearrangement.

From a lookup of the germline V gene, CDR1 and CDR2 are LGHNA and YSLEER. From the cysteine up to the phenylalanine, the CDR3 has a length of 16 residues. The DNA shown is the 48-base CDR3, in frame from base 1. A distance of 15 bases separates the germline ends of V and J, which lose 1 base and 2 bases respectively. The entire amount of isolated RNA was reverse transcribed using the High Capacity cDNA Reverse Transcription Kit, so the sequenced TCRB transcripts were expressed ones. Naive, central memory and regulatory T cell samples underwent deep immunoSEQ sequencing, averaging roughly 3.3 million total reads per sample. After sorted cells were lysed in RLT buffer, RNA was extracted with DNase-treated RNeasy Micro or Mini kits, with the choice depending on cell number. Each cell subset was processed separately to prevent cross-contamination, with patient and healthy donor samples processed together. The immunoSEQ multiplex PCR was used to amplify TCRB sequences from cDNA, generating 87-bp fragments that spanned the CDR3 region. Sequencing of the amplicons was performed on the Illumina HiSeq platform. As for the original processing: Synthetic template baselines were used to correct PCR bias computationally, reads within Hamming distance 2 were collapsed together, and singletons that could not be merged were discarded. Reads were aligned against IMGT so that V, D and J genes, CDR3 length and insertions or deletions at six rearrangement sites could be assigned. Within each subset, clonotype counts were normalized to the number of sorted cells before true diversity and Gini coefficients were calculated with the tcR R package. The overlap coefficient, calculated on TCRB nucleotide sequences, was used to quantify repertoire sharing. Out-of-frame TCRB sequences from naive cells were analyzed to stand in for the pre-selection repertoire. TCRdb carries this immuneACCESS record with in-frame sequences only. Its versions omit some clonotypes, under half of them owing to an unresolved V gene in the studies checked, with the rest unexplained. Clone size and the V and J calls come from that table; the DNA yielded D and trimming. The sample table contains about 270,000 clones; only one count was recorded for 14% of them. Of the sample, about 0.024% is held by the ten largest clones.

A single peripheral blood draw of roughly 0.11 L on average was collected from each donor into heparinised tubes. A BD FACSAria II and a panel including CD45RO, CCR7, CD25, CD127, CD95 and CD27 were used to sort naive, central memory, regulatory and stem cell-like memory CD4+ T cells. All sorted populations exceeded 95% purity. PBMCs were isolated right away by Lymphoprep density gradient centrifugation and were stained directly, without culture. Samples were stained and sorted in pairs, with one healthy donor and one patient per experiment, so that batch effects were minimized. With regard to this clone: The clone's antigen remains unknown. Base-call qualities are not available, and no considerably larger clone is one nucleotide away.

The sequenced sample was naive CD4+ T cells from blood. What the cell subset or site label conveys for this sample: true naive CD4+ T cells. The chain is encoded by TRBV4-3 joined to TRBJ2-7; perhaps TRBD2 is the D gene, with 6 bases matching. The receptor was derived from a middle-aged woman in good health. Here the CDR3 is given as CASSQGVGTGTYEQYF. The DNA sequence reads TGCGCCAGCAGCCAAGGGGTGGGGACTGGCACCTACGAGCAGTACTTC.